Listed below are T cell receptor beta chains from one sample, sequenced in a study of shared clonotypes between healthy human individuals. The method was immunoSEQ multiplex PCR; TCRdb's version includes in-frame clones alone and lacks a portion of them. The repertoire consists of around 2,000,000 clones, with approximately 95% occurring once and the leading ten covering 1% to 1.3%. The sample taken for sequencing was naive CD8+ T cells sorted from blood. The receptors here all came from a man younger than 35 in good health. The CDR3 runs from the conserved cysteine through the conserved F or W. D genes are given only for firm matches. Part of the rows lack a size; the others show once, few, many or a class for expanded clones.

CASSPIAGGVSEQYF TGTGCCAGCAGCCCCATAGCGGGAGGAGTAAGCGAGCAGTACTTC TRBJ2-7 TRBD2 TRBV5-4 once 15
CASSGAGNTEAFF TGTGCCAGCAGTGGGGCAGGGAACACTGAAGCTTTCTTT TRBJ1-1 NA TRBV2 NA 13
CASGLGGEQFF TGTGCTAGTGGTTTAGGGGGGGAGCAGTTCTTC TRBJ2-1 NA TRBV12-5 once 11
CASSQVPRQETQYF TGCGCCAGCAGCCAAGTCCCCAGACAAGAGACCCAGTACTTC TRBJ2-5 NA TRBV4-1 NA 14
CASRTSGTNEQFF TGCGCCAGCAGGACTAGCGGGACCAATGAGCAGTTCTTC TRBJ2-1 TRBD2 TRBV4-1 NA 13
CASSVEGTGRNYGYTF TGTGCCAGCAGCGTAGAGGGGACAGGACGTAACTATGGCTACACCTTC TRBJ1-2 TRBD1 TRBV9 once 16
CASSIVFLDFGETQYF TGTGCCAGTAGTATAGTTTTTCTTGACTTCGGAGAGACCCAGTACTTC TRBJ2-5 NA TRBV19 once 16
CASSLGLDLYEQYF TGTGCCAGCAGCTTAGGCCTCGACCTATACGAGCAGTACTTC TRBJ2-7 NA TRBV7-2 NA 14
CSVQTYEQYF TGCAGCGTCCAGACCTACGAGCAGTACTTC TRBJ2-7 NA TRBV29-1 NA 10
CASSQDIGNTQYF TGTGCCAGCAGCCAAGATATAGGAAATACGCAGTATTTT TRBJ2-3 NA TRBV4-2 NA 13
CASSQDSEGPEAFF TGCGCCAGCAGCCAAGATTCGGAAGGCCCTGAAGCTTTCTTT TRBJ1-1 NA TRBV4-3 once 14
CASSSSSRGLGVYEQFF TGTGCCAGCAGCTCCTCGAGTAGGGGACTGGGTGTCTATGAGCAGTTCTTC TRBJ2-1 NA TRBV7-2 NA 17
CASSYGGIAEETQYF TGTGCCAGCAGCTATGGAGGGATCGCGGAAGAGACCCAGTACTTC TRBJ2-5 NA TRBV7-9 NA 15
CASSGIPLFVYGYTF TGTGCCAGCAGCGGGATCCCTTTATTTGTATATGGCTACACCTTC TRBJ1-2 NA TRBV28 NA 15
CASSERAGGWELNTEAFF TGTGCCAGCAGTGAACGGGCAGGGGGATGGGAATTGAACACTGAAGCTTTCTTT TRBJ1-1 TRBD1 TRBV2 NA 18
CASTSGASGANVLTF TGTGCCAGCACCTCAGGAGCTTCTGGGGCCAACGTCCTGACTTTC TRBJ2-6 NA TRBV27 NA 15